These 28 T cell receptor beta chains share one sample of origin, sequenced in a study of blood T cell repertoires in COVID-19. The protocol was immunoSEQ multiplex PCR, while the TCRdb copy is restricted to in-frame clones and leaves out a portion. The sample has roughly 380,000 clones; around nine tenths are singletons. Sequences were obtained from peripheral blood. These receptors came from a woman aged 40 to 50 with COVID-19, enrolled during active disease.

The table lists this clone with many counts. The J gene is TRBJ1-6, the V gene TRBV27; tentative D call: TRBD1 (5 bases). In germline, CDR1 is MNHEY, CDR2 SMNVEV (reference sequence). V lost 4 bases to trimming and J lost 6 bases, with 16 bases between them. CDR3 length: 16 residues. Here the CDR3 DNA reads TGTGCCAGCAGTTACCCGGACATGGTTATTAATTCACCCCTCCACTTT. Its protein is CASSYPDMVINSPLHF.

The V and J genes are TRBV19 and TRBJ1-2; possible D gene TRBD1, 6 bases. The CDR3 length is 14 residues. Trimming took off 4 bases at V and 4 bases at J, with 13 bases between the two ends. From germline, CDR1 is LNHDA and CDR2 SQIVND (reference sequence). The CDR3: CASSSHRVIYGYTF. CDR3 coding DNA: TGTGCCAGTAGTAGTCACAGGGTTATCTATGGCTACACCTTC.

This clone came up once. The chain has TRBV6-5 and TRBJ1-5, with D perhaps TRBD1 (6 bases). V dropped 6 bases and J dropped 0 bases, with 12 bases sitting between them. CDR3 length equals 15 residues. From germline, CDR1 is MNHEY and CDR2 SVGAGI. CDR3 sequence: CASSRDIYSNQPQHF. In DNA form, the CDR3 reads TGTGCCAGCAGCAGGGACATTTATAGCAATCAGCCCCAGCATTTT.

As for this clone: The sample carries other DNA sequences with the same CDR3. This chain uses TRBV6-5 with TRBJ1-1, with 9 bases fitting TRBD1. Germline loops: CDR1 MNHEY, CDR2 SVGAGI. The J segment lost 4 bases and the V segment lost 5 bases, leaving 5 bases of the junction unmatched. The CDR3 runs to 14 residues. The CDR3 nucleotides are TGTGCCAGCAGTCCCCGACAGGGGGGCACTGAAGCTTTCTTT. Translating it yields CASSPRQGGTEAFF.

The CDR3 DNA reads as TGTGCCAGCCTGGAGGGGGCCGGCCAGCCCCAGCATTTT. Amino acid sequence: CASLEGAGQPQHF. The chain recombines TRBV18 with TRBJ1-5; 7 bases match TRBD1. This CDR3 has 13 amino acids. Trimming at V came to 8 bases and at J to 7 bases, leaving 8 bases not matched to a gene. Looked up from germline, CDR1 is KGHSH and CDR2 is LQKENI.

The CDR3 DNA reads TGCAGCGTTGTCCGGATTAAGACAGGGGGCGAAGCTTTCTTT. Its protein is CSVVRIKTGGEAFF. This chain uses TRBV29-1 with TRBJ1-1, with 10 nucleotides matching TRBD1. The CDR3 loop spans 14 amino acids. The ends lost 4 bases at V and 8 bases at J; junction bases unmatched: 10. The germline V gene encodes CDR1 SQVTM and CDR2 ANQGSEA.

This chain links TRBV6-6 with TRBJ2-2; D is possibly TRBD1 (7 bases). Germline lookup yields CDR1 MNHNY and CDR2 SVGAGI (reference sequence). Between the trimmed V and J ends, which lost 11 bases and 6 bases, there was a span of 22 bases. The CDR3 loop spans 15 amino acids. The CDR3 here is CAAQVQGGGAGELFF. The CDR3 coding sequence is TGTGCCGCCCAGGTTCAGGGGGGCGGTGCCGGGGAGCTGTTTTTT.

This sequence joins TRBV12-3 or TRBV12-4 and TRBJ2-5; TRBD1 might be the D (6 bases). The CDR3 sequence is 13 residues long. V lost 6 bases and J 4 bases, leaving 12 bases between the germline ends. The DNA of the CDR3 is TGTGCCAGCAGCACAGGGATTCCAGAGACCCAGTACTTC. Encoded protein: CASSTGIPETQYF.

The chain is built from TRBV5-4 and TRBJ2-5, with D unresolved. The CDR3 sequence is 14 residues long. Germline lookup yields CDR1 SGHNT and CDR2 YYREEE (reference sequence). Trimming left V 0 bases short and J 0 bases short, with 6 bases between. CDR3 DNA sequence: TGTGCCAGCAGCTTGGGGTCGGACCAAGAGACCCAGTACTTC. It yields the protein CASSLGSDQETQYF.

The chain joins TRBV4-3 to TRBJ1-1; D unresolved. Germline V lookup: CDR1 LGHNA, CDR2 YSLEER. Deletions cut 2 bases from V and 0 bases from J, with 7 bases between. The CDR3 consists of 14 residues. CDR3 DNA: TGCGCCAGCAGCCAAACGGGGATGAACACTGAAGCTTTCTTT. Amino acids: CASSQTGMNTEAFF.

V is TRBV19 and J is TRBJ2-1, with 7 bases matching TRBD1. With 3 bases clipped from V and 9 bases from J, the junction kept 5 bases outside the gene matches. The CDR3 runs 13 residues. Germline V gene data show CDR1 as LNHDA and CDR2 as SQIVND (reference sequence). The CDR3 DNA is TGTGCCAGTAGTATTAGACAGGGCGGTGAGCAGTTCTTC. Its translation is CASSIRQGGEQFF.

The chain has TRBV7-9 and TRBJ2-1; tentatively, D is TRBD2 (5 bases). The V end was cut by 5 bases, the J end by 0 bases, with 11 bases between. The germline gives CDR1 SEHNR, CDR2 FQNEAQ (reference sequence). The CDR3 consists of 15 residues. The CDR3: CASSPAGSSYNEQFF. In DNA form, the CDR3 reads TGTGCCAGCAGCCCGGCTGGGAGCTCCTACAATGAGCAGTTCTTC.

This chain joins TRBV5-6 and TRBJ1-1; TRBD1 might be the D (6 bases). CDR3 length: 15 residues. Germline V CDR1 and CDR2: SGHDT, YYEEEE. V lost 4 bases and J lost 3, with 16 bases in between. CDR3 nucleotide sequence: TGTGCCAGCAGCATTCTCGGACAGACACACACTGAAGCTTTCTTT. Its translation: CASSILGQTHTEAFF. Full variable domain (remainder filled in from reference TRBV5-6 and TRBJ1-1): DAGVTQSPTHLIKTRGQQVTLRCSPKSGHDTVSWYQQALGQGPQFIFQYYEEEERQRGNFPDRFSGHQFPNYSSELNVNALLLGDSALYLCASSILGQTHTEAFFGQGTRLTVV.

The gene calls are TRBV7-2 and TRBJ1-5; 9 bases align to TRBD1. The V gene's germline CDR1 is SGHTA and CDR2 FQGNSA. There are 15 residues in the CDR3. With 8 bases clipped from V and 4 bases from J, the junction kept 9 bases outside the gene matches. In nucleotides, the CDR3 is TGTGCCAGCGCCAATACCGGGACAGGGAATCAGCCCCAGCATTTT. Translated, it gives CASANTGTGNQPQHF.

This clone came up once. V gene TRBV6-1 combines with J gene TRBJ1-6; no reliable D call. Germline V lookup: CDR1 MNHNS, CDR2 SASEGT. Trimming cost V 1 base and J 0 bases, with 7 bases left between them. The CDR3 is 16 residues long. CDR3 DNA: TGTGCCAGCAGTGAAGACAGTAGCTCCTATAATTCACCCCTCCACTTT. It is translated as CASSEDSSSYNSPLHF.

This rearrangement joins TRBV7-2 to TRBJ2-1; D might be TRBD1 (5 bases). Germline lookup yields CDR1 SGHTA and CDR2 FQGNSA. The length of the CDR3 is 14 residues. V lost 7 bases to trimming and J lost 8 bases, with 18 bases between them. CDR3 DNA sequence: TGTGCCAGCACCCTCGGCCACCAGGGCTATGAGCAGTTCTTC. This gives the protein CASTLGHQGYEQFF.

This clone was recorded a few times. The CDR3 protein is CASSLGQGAGNTEAFF. The CDR3 DNA follows: TGCGCCAGCAGCCTAGGACAGGGGGCAGGGAACACTGAAGCTTTCTTT. This chain uses TRBV5-1 with TRBJ1-1; TRBD1 matches at 11 bases. Looked up from germline, CDR1 is SGHRS and CDR2 is YFSETQ. CDR3 size: 16 residues. V shed 4 bases, J shed 1 base, and the junction held 6 bases outside the gene matches. The whole variable domain, remainder taken from reference TRBV5-1 and TRBJ1-1, is KAGVTQTPRYLIKTRGQQVTLSCSPISGHRSVSWYQQTPGQGLQFLFEYFSETQRNKGNFPGRFSGRQFSNSRSEMNVSTLELGDSALYLCASSLGQGAGNTEAFFGQGTRLTVV.

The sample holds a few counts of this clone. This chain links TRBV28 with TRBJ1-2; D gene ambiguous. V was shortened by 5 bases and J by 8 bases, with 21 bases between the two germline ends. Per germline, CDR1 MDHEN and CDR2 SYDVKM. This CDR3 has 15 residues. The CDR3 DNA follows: TGTGCCAGCAGTCCCCCTCTCGGGAGAGGATGGGGCTACACCTTC. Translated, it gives CASSPPLGRGWGYTF.

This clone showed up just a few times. CDR3 DNA: TGTGCCAGCAGCTTGGGAACCCGACTTGCAACTAATGAAAAACTGTTTTTT. Translating gives CASSLGTRLATNEKLFF. This chain joins TRBV5-8 and TRBJ1-4; D gene unclear. The CDR3 contains 17 residues. With 0 bases removed from V and 0 bases from J, the gap between germline ends came to 12 bases. Germline V gene lookup returns CDR1 SGHTS and CDR2 YDEGEE.

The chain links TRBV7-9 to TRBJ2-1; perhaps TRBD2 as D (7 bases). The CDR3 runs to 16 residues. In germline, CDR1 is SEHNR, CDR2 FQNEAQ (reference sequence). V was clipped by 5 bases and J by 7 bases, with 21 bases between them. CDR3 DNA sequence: TGTGCCAGCAGCCGCGCTATCCGGGGGGCTCAGAATGAGCAGTTCTTC. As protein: CASSRAIRGAQNEQFF.

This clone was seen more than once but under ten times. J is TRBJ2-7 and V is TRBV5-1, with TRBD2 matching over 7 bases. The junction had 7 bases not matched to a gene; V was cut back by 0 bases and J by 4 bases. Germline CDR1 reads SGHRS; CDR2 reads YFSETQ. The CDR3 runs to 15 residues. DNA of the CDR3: TGCGCCAGCAGCTTGGTCCTCGGGAGGTTGTACGAGCAGTACTTC. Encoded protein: CASSLVLGRLYEQYF.

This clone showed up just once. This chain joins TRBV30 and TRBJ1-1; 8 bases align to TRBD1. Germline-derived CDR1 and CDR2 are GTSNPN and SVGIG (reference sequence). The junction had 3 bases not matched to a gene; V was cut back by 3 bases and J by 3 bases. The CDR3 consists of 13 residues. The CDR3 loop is CAWSRGRDTEAFF. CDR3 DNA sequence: TGTGCCTGGAGCAGGGGGCGAGACACTGAAGCTTTCTTT.

The CDR3 DNA sequence: TGTGCCAGCTCACAGGACAGCGACTATGGCTACACCTTC. Protein product: CASSQDSDYGYTF. V gene TRBV18 combines with J gene TRBJ1-2, with TRBD1 as a possible D gene (6 bases). Trimming removed 4 bases at V and 3 bases at J, with 9 bases between. CDR3 length: 13 residues. The germline CDR1 and CDR2 sequences are KGHSH and LQKENI.

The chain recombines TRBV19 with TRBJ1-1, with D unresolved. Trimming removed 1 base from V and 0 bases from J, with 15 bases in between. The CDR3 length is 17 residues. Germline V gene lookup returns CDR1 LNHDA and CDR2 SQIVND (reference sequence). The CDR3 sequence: CASSIGLPNIMNTEAFF. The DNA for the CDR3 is TGTGCCAGTAGTATAGGACTGCCGAACATCATGAACACTGAAGCTTTCTTT. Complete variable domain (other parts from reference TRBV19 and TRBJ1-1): DGGITQSPKYLFRKEGQNVTLSCEQNLNHDAMYWYRQDPGQGLRLIYYSQIVNDFQKGDIAEGYSVSREKKESFPLTVTSAQKNPTAFYLCASSIGLPNIMNTEAFFGQGTRLTVV.

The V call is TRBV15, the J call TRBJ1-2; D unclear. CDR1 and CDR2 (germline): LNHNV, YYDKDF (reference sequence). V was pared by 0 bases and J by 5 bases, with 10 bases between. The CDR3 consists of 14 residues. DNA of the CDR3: TGTGCCACCAGCAGAGATAAAGTGCAGTATGGCTACACCTTC. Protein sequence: CATSRDKVQYGYTF.

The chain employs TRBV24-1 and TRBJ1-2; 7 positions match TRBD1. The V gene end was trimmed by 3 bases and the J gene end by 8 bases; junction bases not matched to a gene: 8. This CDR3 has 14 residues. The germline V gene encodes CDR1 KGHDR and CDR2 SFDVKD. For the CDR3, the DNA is TGTGCCACCAGTGATAGCGACAGGGCGATGGGCTACACCTTC. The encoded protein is CATSDSDRAMGYTF.

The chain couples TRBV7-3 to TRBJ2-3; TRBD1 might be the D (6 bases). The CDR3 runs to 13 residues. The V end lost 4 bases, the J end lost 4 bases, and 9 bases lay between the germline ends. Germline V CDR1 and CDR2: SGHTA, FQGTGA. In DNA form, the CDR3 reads TGTGCCAGCAGCTCCCAGGGGTCAGATACGCAGTATTTT. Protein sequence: CASSSQGSDTQYF. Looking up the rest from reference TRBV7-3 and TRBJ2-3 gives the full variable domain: GAGVSQTPSNKVTEKGKYVELRCDPISGHTALYWYRQSLGQGPEFLIYFQGTGAADDSGLPNDRFFAVRPEGSVSTLKIQRTERGDSAVYLCASSSQGSDTQYFGPGTRLTVL.

CDR3 in DNA: TGTGCCAGCAGCTATAACGTCGGGACTGAAGCTTTCTTT. As protein: CASSYNVGTEAFF. V is TRBV7-8 and J is TRBJ1-1; D gene ambiguous. V lost 4 bases and J 5 bases, leaving 11 bases between the germline ends. The CDR3 covers 13 residues. CDR1 SGHVS and CDR2 FQNEAQ come from the germline V gene.